Below, 10 T cell receptor beta chains from the same sample are listed, as sequenced in a study of control samples from healthy donors and cancer patients. The table came from immunoSEQ multiplex PCR; TCRdb's copy has only in-frame clones and leaves some out. This sample has roughly 170,000 clones, with more than 90% found just once. Sequenced sample: blood. Receptor source: a woman between 40 and 55 years old in good health.

The rearrangement joins TRBV5-6 to TRBJ1-1; 11 positions agree with TRBD1. The CDR3 has 14 residues. The trim removed 4 bases at V and 5 bases at J, leaving 4 bases unmatched. CDR1 is SGHDT and CDR2 is YYEEEE in the germline V gene. DNA for the CDR3: TGTGCCAGCAGCAGGACAGGGGGCGAGACTGAAGCTTTCTTT. Amino acid sequence: CASSRTGGETEAFF.

The chain links TRBV2 to TRBJ1-5, with TRBD1 identical over 7 bases. The junction had 3 bases not matched to a gene; V was cut back by 6 bases and J by 1 base. Per germline, CDR1 SNHLY and CDR2 FYNNEI. This CDR3 comprises 14 residues. The CDR3 is CASSGGQSNQPQHF. In DNA form, the CDR3 reads TGTGCCAGCAGCGGGGGACAGAGCAATCAGCCCCAGCATTTT.

This chain links TRBV5-1 with TRBJ1-3, with a possible D match to TRBD1 (5 bases). There are 17 residues in the CDR3. Per the germline V gene, CDR1 is SGHRS and CDR2 is YFSETQ. Trimming shortened V by 0 bases and J by 0 bases, and 13 bases separated the two germline ends. The CDR3: CASSLEPPGTSGNTIYF. In DNA, the CDR3 is TGCGCCAGCAGCTTGGAGCCTCCGGGGACCTCTGGAAACACCATATATTTT. Full variable domain (outside the CDR3, taken from reference TRBV5-1 and TRBJ1-3): KAGVTQTPRYLIKTRGQQVTLSCSPISGHRSVSWYQQTPGQGLQFLFEYFSETQRNKGNFPGRFSGRQFSNSRSEMNVSTLELGDSALYLCASSLEPPGTSGNTIYFGEGSWLTVV.

The gene calls are TRBV29-1 and TRBJ2-2, with 11 bases matching TRBD2. V lost 2 bases to trimming and J lost 7 bases; unmatched junction nucleotides: 6. This CDR3 spans 15 amino acids. CDR1 is SQVTM and CDR2 is ANQGSEA in the germline V gene. CDR3 sequence: CSVEISGGALGELFF. The CDR3 nucleotides are TGCAGCGTTGAAATTAGCGGGGGGGCCCTCGGGGAGCTGTTTTTT.

This clone appeared once. V and J are TRBV5-6 and TRBJ1-1; 7 bases match TRBD1. The V segment lost 2 bases and the J segment 0 bases; nucleotides outside the gene matches: 4. Germline CDR1 SGHDT, CDR2 YYEEEE. The CDR3 spans 15 residues. The CDR3 DNA reads TGTGCCAGCAGCTTTGGACAGGTATTGAACACTGAAGCTTTCTTT. Its translation is CASSFGQVLNTEAFF.

V is TRBV5-8 and J is TRBJ2-7, with D perhaps given as TRBD1 or TRBD2 (5 bases each). Germline V gene lookup returns CDR1 SGHTS and CDR2 YDEGEE. The CDR3 totals 13 residues. The ends were cut back, 1 base at V and 5 bases at J, with 10 bases in the middle. The CDR3 DNA is TGTGCCAGCAGCTTGCGGGACCTAAACGAGCAGTACTTC. It translates to CASSLRDLNEQYF.

The V and J genes are TRBV6-5 and TRBJ1-2, with 8 bases aligning to TRBD1. The CDR3 covers 14 residues. The ends lost 5 bases at V and 4 bases at J; junction bases unmatched: 6. Looked up from germline, CDR1 is MNHEY and CDR2 is SVGAGI. The CDR3 region has the DNA TGTGCCAGCAGTCCCGGACAGGGATTCTATGGCTACACCTTC. Its translation: CASSPGQGFYGYTF.

This rearrangement joins TRBV19 to TRBJ1-2; D remains unclear. The CDR3 runs 13 residues. Germline assignment: CDR1 LNHDA and CDR2 SQIVND (reference sequence). Trimming removed 9 bases at V and 7 bases at J, with 18 bases between. The CDR3 spells CASRYHGYSGYTF. The DNA of the CDR3 is TGTGCCAGCCGTTATCATGGGTACTCTGGCTACACCTTC.

This chain joins TRBV7-8 and TRBJ2-7; no definite D call. CDR3 length: 15 residues. Trimming took 2 bases from V and 2 from J, leaving 13 bases between them. Germline V gene lookup returns CDR1 SGHVS and CDR2 FQNEAQ. The CDR3 loop is CASSLNRATTYEQYF. DNA for the CDR3: TGTGCCAGCAGCTTAAATCGGGCTACCACCTACGAGCAGTACTTC. The complete variable domain, with remaining parts taken from reference TRBV7-8 and TRBJ2-7, reads GAGVSQSPRYKVAKRGQDVALRCDPISGHVSLFWYQQALGQGPEFLTYFQNEAQLDKSGLPSDRFFAERPEGSVSTLKIQRTQQEDSAVYLCASSLNRATTYEQYFGPGTRLTVT.

J is TRBJ1-6 and V is TRBV27; D not resolved. V lost 3 bases to trimming and J lost 7 bases, with 4 bases between them. This CDR3 contains 12 residues. Germline CDR1 is MNHEY and CDR2 is SMNVEV (reference sequence). CDR3 coding DNA: TGTGCCAGCAGTTTGAGGAATTCACCCCTCCACTTT. This codes for CASSLRNSPLHF.